This TCR beta chain originates from a study of human T cells and chemical hapten exposure. This CDR3 is built from 15 residues. The V segment lost 6 bases and the J segment 4 bases; nucleotides outside the gene matches: 11. TCRdb re-called the 5' RACE reads with MiXCR, one entry per CDR3 protein. Of under 150,000 distinct CDR3 sequences listed, approximately 20% are singletons. Total RNA extraction was carried out from unfractionated whole blood. There are a few counts of this clonotype. The receptor comes from a human donor in good health. V usage is TRBV12-3 or TRBV12-4 and J usage is TRBJ1-2, with 7 bases fitting TRBD1. The CDR3, as DNA: TGTGCCAGCAGCACAGGGACAGCCTCCGGCTATGGCTACACCTTC. Translated, it gives CASSTGTASGYGYTF.